This T cell receptor beta chain appears in the sequencing data of a study of blood T cell repertoires in COVID-19 (dated by TCRdb to 2020 to 2021). Some background on the complete study: Samples from collaborators originated in the United States, Italy and Spain and spanned both the acute and convalescent phases of COVID-19. The material from the prospective study consisted of cDNA or gDNA derived from T cells, B-cell-depleted T cells, or PBMCs. The dataset comprised deeply sampled blood TCRbeta repertoires from subjects exposed to, actively infected with, or recovered from COVID-19. A freely available public database, intended as a resource for researchers studying the immune response to SARS-CoV-2, is where the repertoires were released. The samples were drawn from the first 160 participants of the ongoing ImmuneRACE study and from 950 to 1,500 subjects provided by 6 global collaborators. Sample metadata almost always included a de-identified subject ID, COVID-19 status, age in years and sex. Where available, HLA class I and class II types were taken from metadata supplied by the sample provider and were not determined by assay-based typing. Study-level results and caveats: Clinical and demographic metadata were provided uncurated, with the amount varying by source and participant.

Collaborating institutions collected whole blood in K2EDTA tubes following their own protocols. For TCRbeta analysis, collaborators shipped samples in one of three forms: frozen whole blood, isolated PBMCs, or DNA extracted from either of those sample types. The immunoSEQ Assay, a bias-controlled multiplex PCR, was used to amplify TCRbeta CDR3 regions from genomic DNA. From the authors' description of their analysis: Nucleated cell counts per sample were estimated from amplification of reference gene primers within the assay. Sequence reads were collapsed and filtered to measure the absolute abundance of every unique TCRbeta CDR3 rearrangement. Productive Simpson clonality was computed per sample as the square root of Simpson's diversity index over productive rearrangements. Here the immuneACCESS table is served through TCRdb, limited to in-frame sequences with V and J called. Missing clones are a known gap in these copies; in checked studies unresolved V genes cover under half, and the rest lacks a known reason. V and J calls and clone size are those listed in that table; D and trimming were worked out from the DNA. The sample has roughly 120,000 clones on record, about nine tenths of them singletons. The ten largest clones take up roughly 8% of the sample.

Between the V and J ends, shortened by 2 bases and 4 bases respectively, the junction contains 8 bases. Inclusive of the bounding cysteine and phenylalanine, the CDR3 is 13 residues long. The CDR3 DNA has 39 bases and is translated from base 1. The germline V gene yields MGHRA for CDR1 and YSYEKL for CDR2. Worth noting for this clone: Its cognate antigen has yet to be identified. No much larger clone is present one base from it, and per-base qualities are unavailable.

Here the chain combines TRBV4-1 and TRBJ1-2; a weak D assignment points to TRBD1 (5 bases agree). The TCR originated in a human donor in a cohort sampled during active COVID-19. Sequencing used peripheral blood. The DNA is as follows: TGCGCCAGCAGCCAACAGGGTTTCTATGGCTACACCTTC. Its coded protein is CASSQQGFYGYTF.